The 15 T cell receptor beta chains given below trace back to one sample, sequenced in a study of human T cells and chemical hapten exposure. TCRdb redid the calling of the RACE reads with MiXCR, one entry per CDR3 protein. Of approximately 110,000 distinct CDR3 sequences listed, approximately 10% are singletons. Noted time point: patch test 1, 2 weeks after DPC sensitization. The treatment: therapeutic diphenylcyclopropenone sensitization with weekly scalp DPC. This material consisted of whole blood, taken in connection with sensitization to the hapten diphenylcyclopropenone (DPC). The receptors stem from a woman in her forties with alopecia areata. Some clones in this sample may be carry-over from other donors' samples.

V is TRBV20-1 and J is TRBJ2-1, with D perhaps TRBD1 or TRBD2 (5 bases each). The CDR3 is 14 amino acids. V was clipped by 6 bases and J by 4 bases, with 16 bases between them. CDR1 is DFQATT and CDR2 is SNEGSKA in the germline V gene (reference sequence). CDR3 bases: TGCAGTGCAGAGGGGAGATCTGGGTACAATGAGCAGTTCTTC. Its translation is CSAEGRSGYNEQFF.

At least ten counts were recorded for this clonotype. The CDR3 DNA follows: TGTGCAAGTCGCTTAGCGAGGGGGGCCTCTGGAAACACCATATATTTT. Translated: CASRLARGASGNTIYF. This sequence joins TRBV12-2 and TRBJ1-3; TRBD1 reflects the table's D call only, with no check against the DNA. TRBV12-2 is a known pseudogene. The CDR3 totals 16 residues.

The table lists this clonotype with many counts. The chain is built from TRBV6-5 and TRBJ1-5, with D possibly TRBD1 on 5 matching bases. Germline V gives CDR1 MNHEY, CDR2 SVGAGI. V was shortened by 5 bases and J by 0 bases, with 11 bases between the two germline ends. The CDR3 is made up of 15 amino acids. The CDR3 region is CASSRDSFSNQPQHF. The CDR3 DNA follows: TGTGCCAGCAGTAGAGACAGTTTTAGCAATCAGCCCCAGCATTTT.

V usage is TRBV20-1 and J usage is TRBJ2-4; a possible D gene is TRBD1 (5 bases). Trimming cost V 0 bases and J 0 bases, with 12 bases left between them. From germline, CDR1 is DFQATT and CDR2 SNEGSKA (reference sequence). The CDR3 extends over 16 amino acids. The CDR3 protein is CSARDQGVQAKNIQYF. In nucleotides, the CDR3 is TGCAGTGCTAGAGATCAAGGGGTCCAAGCCAAAAACATTCAGTACTTC.

This clonotype was seen a handful of times. The rearrangement links TRBV6-6 to TRBJ2-7; D is undetermined. Germline V gene sequence: CDR1 MNHNY, CDR2 SVGAGI (reference sequence). With 2 bases removed from V and 3 bases from J, the gap between germline ends came to 8 bases. This CDR3 comprises 13 residues. Written as DNA, the CDR3 is TGTGCCAGCAGTTACAGTCTTGACTACGAGCAGTACTTC. It specifies CASSYSLDYEQYF.

This clonotype was picked up a small number of times. V is TRBV5-1 and J is TRBJ2-1; D might be TRBD2 (6 bases). The CDR3 has 16 residues. Trimming cost V 0 bases and J 2 bases, with 12 bases left between them. Germline V gene sequence: CDR1 SGHRS, CDR2 YFSETQ. CDR3 sequence: CASSLAQASAYNEQFF. CDR3 in DNA: TGCGCCAGCAGCTTGGCCCAGGCTAGCGCCTACAATGAGCAGTTCTTC.

This clonotype appeared a few times. V and J are TRBV15 and TRBJ2-7; D is possibly TRBD2 (6 bases). Germline loops: CDR1 LNHNV, CDR2 YYDKDF (reference sequence). Deletions cut 1 base from V and 4 bases from J, with 11 bases between. This CDR3 contains 14 residues. The CDR3 here is CATSRGSGYYEQYF. The CDR3 DNA is TGTGCCACCAGCAGAGGAAGCGGGTATTACGAGCAGTACTTC.

The genes are TRBV12-3 or TRBV12-4 and TRBJ2-3; weak D call: TRBD2 (6 bases). The V end lost 3 bases, the J end lost 4 bases, and 11 bases lay between the germline ends. The CDR3 spans 14 residues. DNA of the CDR3: TGTGCCAGCAGTTTTACGGGAGCCCCAGATACGCAGTATTTT. Translated: CASSFTGAPDTQYF.

This chain joins TRBV11-2 and TRBJ2-1; a weak D match, TRBD2 (6 bases). V was shortened by 3 bases and J by 0 bases, with 9 bases between the two germline ends. The CDR3 is 15 residues long. CDR1 SGHAT and CDR2 FQNNGV come from the germline V gene. This CDR3 reads CASSFGGASYNEQFF. In DNA, the CDR3 is TGTGCCAGCAGCTTTGGCGGGGCCTCCTACAATGAGCAGTTCTTC.

This clonotype has more than one count but fewer than ten. DNA for the CDR3: TGTGCCTACCGGAGGACAGGGGTGTCCCTCGCCAAAAACATTCAGTACTTC. Translating gives CAYRRTGVSLAKNIQYF. The chain couples TRBV30 to TRBJ2-4; the match to TRBD1 covers 9 bases. V gave up 7 bases and J gave up 1 base; unmatched junction bases: 14. The CDR3 sequence is 17 residues long. Germline V CDR1 and CDR2: GTSNPN, SVGIG (reference sequence).

A few counts support this clonotype. This chain's CDR3 is CASSKDGAGTEAFF. CDR3 nucleotides: TGTGCCAGCAGCAAGGACGGGGCGGGGACTGAAGCTTTCTTT. The chain uses TRBV7-9 and TRBJ1-1, with D perhaps TRBD1 (5 bases). Looked up from germline, CDR1 is SEHNR and CDR2 is FQNEAQ (reference sequence). The CDR3 covers 14 residues. The V end lost 5 bases, the J end lost 5 bases, and 15 bases lay between the germline ends.

This clonotype was seen many times. The chain is built from TRBV5-6 and TRBJ1-3, with D possibly matching TRBD1 (6 bases). Germline V gene data show CDR1 as SGHDT and CDR2 as YYEEEE. The CDR3 sequence is 17 residues long. Trimming left V 4 bases short and J 2 bases short, with 19 bases between. The CDR3 spells CASSRRASGVAGNTIYF. The DNA of the CDR3 is TGTGCCAGCAGCCGCCGGGCCTCAGGGGTGGCTGGAAACACCATATATTTT.

This clonotype was seen many times. This sequence joins TRBV7-8 and TRBJ2-1, with D maybe TRBD1 (5 bases). V shed 1 base and J shed 3 bases, with 10 bases lying between them. Germline V gene lookup returns CDR1 SGHVS and CDR2 FQNEAQ. The CDR3 is 15 amino acids. Here the CDR3 DNA reads TGTGCCAGCAGCTTAGTTGCGACAGACTACAATGAGCAGTTCTTC. Amino acids: CASSLVATDYNEQFF.

The J gene is TRBJ1-2, the V gene TRBV6-5; D is ambiguous. The V end lost 2 bases, the J end lost 1 base, and 14 bases lay between the germline ends. From germline, CDR1 is MNHEY and CDR2 SVGAGI. The CDR3 spans 16 residues. The CDR3 DNA reads as TGTGCCAGCAGTTACCACACAAGGGATCATAACTATGGCTACACCTTC. As protein: CASSYHTRDHNYGYTF.

This clonotype came up a few times. The chain links TRBV5-6 to TRBJ2-4, with TRBD1 matching 7 bases. The length of the CDR3 is 14 residues. Germline V gene data show CDR1 as SGHDT and CDR2 as YYEEEE. J gave up 6 bases and V 0 bases, and 3 bases lay outside the gene matches. The DNA of the CDR3 is TGTGCCAGCAGCTTGGTAGGGGGCGGAAACATTCAGTACTTC. This gives the protein CASSLVGGGNIQYF.